This T cell receptor (beta chain) was observed in a study of CD8+ T cells in alopecia areata. Study-wide background: At a dose of 5 to 10 mg twice daily, oral tofacitinib was given to treated patients. Tofacitinib therapy lasting 6 to 18 months was followed by 6 months off drug. Study results and limitations: Sharing of TCRs across patients appeared less clear than in mice, possibly for HLA-related reasons.

Concerning this clone: Its antigen is still unknown.

The ends lost 5 bases at V and 1 base at J; junction bases unmatched: 4. The CDR3 covers 14 residues. CDR1 KGHSH and CDR2 LQKENI come from the germline V gene. The sorting of PBMCs gave CD4+ and CD8+ T cells. Isolated RNA was reverse transcribed into cDNA used as the sequencing template. The repertoire was sequenced with immunoSEQ multiplex PCR; TCRdb's copy has only in-frame clones and lacks some. In the table there are 100,000 to 150,000 clones, over 50% of which are singletons. The material sequenced was CD4+ T cells sorted from blood, taken at week 0. The chain carries TRBV18 and TRBJ1-1, with 7 nucleotides matching TRBD1. This receptor was identified in a human donor with alopecia areata. The CDR3 spells CASSLQGKNTEAFF. The CDR3 DNA reads TGTGCCAGCTCATTACAGGGGAAGAACACTGAAGCTTTCTTT.